This TCR beta chain was documented in a study of CD8 T cells in Susac syndrome. With random hexamers, about 0.45 to 1 ug RNA was reverse transcribed. TCR beta CDR3 was amplified by immunoSEQ multiplex PCR. This amplification extended across 54 Vbeta and 13 Jbeta segments. MiXCR was run by TCRdb on the immunoSEQ multiplex PCR reads, yielding one entry per CDR3 protein. The sample records a few hundred thousand distinct CDR3 sequences, 70% to 90% being singletons. The multiple sclerosis controls comprised treatment-naive patients whose relapsing-remitting disease was stable or active. The CD8+ and CD4+ T cells were isolated magnetically using a negative isolation approach, whereas the TEMRA cells were enriched by FACS. Germline CDR1 is PRHDT and CDR2 is FYEKMQ (reference sequence). The CDR3 loop spans 14 amino acids. Trimming pared 4 bases from V and 3 bases from J, leaving 12 bases between.

The genes are TRBV13 and TRBJ2-5; no definite D call. The clonotype originates from a human donor with multiple sclerosis. Sequencing was performed on CD8+ T cells from PBMCs. As DNA, the CDR3 is TGTGCCAGCAGCTCTCGGGCCCCCAAAGAGACCCAGTACTTC. The encoded protein is CASSSRAPKETQYF.